The rows below give T cell receptor beta chains drawn from one sample of a study of blood T cell repertoires in COVID-19. Only in-frame clones appear in the TCRdb table, and some are missing; sequencing was by immunoSEQ multiplex PCR. The profile covers about 66,000 clones, with 88% appearing a single time and approximately 3.5% taken by the ten largest. Input material: peripheral blood. The receptors come from a man between 65 and 85 years old with acute or convalescent COVID-19. Each CDR3 is given with its conserved first and last residue. Each record gives: V gene, clone size, J gene, D gene, CDR3 DNA, CDR3 protein. The D gene is left open where the match is weak. Clone sizes are given selectively: once, few, many, or a class where the clone is expanded.

>TRBV6-5|.|TRBJ1-2|TRBD1
TGTGCCAGCAGTACCCGGACAGGGGGTGGCTATGGCTACACCTTC
CASSTRTGGGYGYTF
>TRBV19|once|TRBJ2-1|TRBD2
TGTGCCAGTCAGCGGGGGGGCTCCTACAATGAGCAGTTCTTC
CASQRGGSYNEQFF
>TRBV30|.|TRBJ2-5|.
TGTGCCTGGAGTGCTAACAGGGCTGGGGGCCAAGAGACCCAGTACTTC
CAWSANRAGGQETQYF
>TRBV7-2|.|TRBJ1-2|TRBD1
TGTGCCAGCAGCCCCGAGGGACAGGGGGCGAGAGGCTACACCTTC
CASSPEGQGARGYTF
>TRBV6-1|.|TRBJ2-7|TRBD2
TGTGCCAGCAGTGAAAGGGGACTAGCGGGGGTCGAGCAGTACTTC
CASSERGLAGVEQYF
>TRBV6-5|.|TRBJ1-1|TRBD1
TGTGCCACCCCAGGGGACAGAGATAACACTGAAGCTTTCTTT
CATPGDRDNTEAFF
>TRBV5-1|.|TRBJ2-5|.
TGCGCCAGCAAAAGCCAGCTAGTGGGGGCCCAAGAGACCCAGTACTTC
CASKSQLVGAQETQYF
>TRBV9|.|TRBJ2-1|TRBD1
TGTGCCAGCAGCGCAACGACAGGGGCCTACAATGAGCAGTTCTTC
CASSATTGAYNEQFF
>TRBV11-1|.|TRBJ2-5|TRBD2
TGTGCCAGCAGCCTACTAGCGGGGCAAGAGACCCAGTACTTC
CASSLLAGQETQYF
>TRBV28|.|TRBJ1-2|TRBD1
TGTGCCAGCAGTTTTCTTAACAGGGGGGATTTTTTACCGCACTACACCTTC
CASSFLNRGDFLPHYTF
>TRBV7-3|.|TRBJ1-6|.
TGTGCCAGCAGCTTAAATCAGGGTTATACCCTCCACTTT
CASSLNQGYTLHF
>TRBV2|.|TRBJ1-1|.
TGTGCCAGCAGTGAAGTACTCATGAACACTGAAGCTTTCTTT
CASSEVLMNTEAFF
>TRBV7-3|.|TRBJ1-1|TRBD1
TGTGCCAGCAGCGAAGACAGGGGTGGAACTGAAGCTTTCTTT
CASSEDRGGTEAFF